Shown below are 4 T cell receptor beta chains from a single sample sequenced in a study of shared clonotypes between healthy human individuals. The repertoire was sequenced with immunoSEQ multiplex PCR; TCRdb's copy has only in-frame clones and lacks some. The repertoire holds 650,000 to 800,000 clones, with roughly 94% as singletons. As defined, naive CD8 cells were CD45RO-negative and positively selected for CCR7, with terminally differentiated effector memory CD45RA+ cells excluded. The sample taken for sequencing was naive CD8+ T cells sorted from blood. Source of these receptors: a man aged 25 to 45 in good health.

The chain recombines TRBV28 with TRBJ2-7; D ambiguous. This CDR3 region has 14 residues. V shed 1 base and J shed 3 bases, with 10 bases lying between them. Germline V CDR1 and CDR2: MDHEN, SYDVKM. This chain's CDR3 is CASSLLAGHYEQYF. In nucleotides, the CDR3 is TGTGCCAGCAGTTTATTGGCAGGTCACTACGAGCAGTACTTC. The full variable domain, its missing parts supplied by reference TRBV28 and TRBJ2-7, is DVKVTQSSRYLVKRTGEKVFLECVQDMDHENMFWYRQDPGLGLRLIYFSYDVKMKEKGDIPEGYSVSREKKERFSLILESASTNQTSMYLCASSLLAGHYEQYFGPGTRLTVT.

V usage is TRBV6-5 and J usage is TRBJ1-5; 10 positions match TRBD1. There are 13 residues in the CDR3. Germline V lookup: CDR1 MNHEY, CDR2 SVGAGI. V shed 4 bases, J shed 7 bases, and the junction held 1 base outside the gene matches. In DNA, the CDR3 is TGTGCCAGCAGTTCGACAGGGGGCCAGCCCCAGCATTTT. This sequence encodes CASSSTGGQPQHF.

This chain joins TRBV27 and TRBJ2-5; D may correspond to TRBD1 or TRBD2 (5 bases each). The length of the CDR3 is 13 residues. Trimming left V 4 bases short and J 0 bases short, with 6 bases between. Germline V gives CDR1 MNHEY, CDR2 SMNVEV (reference sequence). The CDR3 here is CASSWGNQETQYF. The DNA of the CDR3 is TGTGCCAGCAGTTGGGGGAACCAAGAGACCCAGTACTTC.

This sequence joins TRBV7-9 and TRBJ2-1, with unresolved D. Germline CDR1 is SEHNR and CDR2 is FQNEAQ (reference sequence). Trimming took 5 bases from V and 0 from J, leaving 11 bases between them. There are 15 residues in the CDR3. CDR3 residues: CASSPPFRSYNEQFF. The DNA for the CDR3 is TGTGCCAGCAGCCCGCCCTTCCGCTCCTACAATGAGCAGTTCTTC.